Included here is one TCR beta chain sequence, with context. Sequenced by immunoSEQ multiplex PCR; TCRdb stores in-frame clones only, minus some. The sample records roughly 350,000 clones, 75% to 90% being singletons. As for treatment: 19 received Ad26.COV2.S at low or high dose, single or two shots; several received placebo; per-sample allocation not given. After the first vaccine or placebo injection, samples were drawn on day 63. The data were taken from a study of Ad26.COV2.S vaccination and SARS-CoV-2 variants. CDR1 and CDR2 from the germline V gene are PRHDT and FYEKMQ (reference sequence). The V gene lost 4 bases and the J gene lost 6 bases, with 12 bases spanning the gap. The CDR3 runs to 13 residues.

The sequence came from a person between 18 and 65 years old who received the Ad26.COV2.S COVID-19 vaccine or a placebo. The sample was peripheral blood, taken in a trial of Ad26.COV2.S vaccine versus placebo. The J gene is TRBJ1-2, the V gene TRBV13; D is undetermined. The CDR3: CASSYLGSHGYTF. In nucleotides, the CDR3 is TGTGCCAGCAGCTACCTCGGGAGTCATGGCTACACCTTC.